Sequencing of this T cell receptor (beta chain) was carried out in a study of post-analysis software for immune sequencing data. Study-wide background: Relapsing-remitting, secondary progressive and progressive-relapsing forms made up the multiple sclerosis disease courses.

Study outcomes and limitations: Among 5 or 6 TRBV segments more frequent in patients than controls were TRBV5-6, TRBV5-1 and TRBV20-1. Normalized Chao1 diversity was significantly reduced in patients versus controls. The authors found that F measure strongly co-clustered same-batch samples.

J lost 7 bases, V lost 4 bases, and 6 bases had no gene match. The CDR3 covers 15 residues. Every TCR beta cDNA library bore unique molecular identifiers. There were about 0.95 to 11 million T cells, and 450,000 to 550,000 cDNA molecules came from them. TCRdb re-analysed the PCR reads in MiXCR, keeping a single row per CDR3 protein. This repertoire shows fewer than 850,000 distinct CDR3 sequences, roughly 27% found once; its top ten account for 0.56%. As regards this clonotype: The antigen is unknown.

The J gene is TRBJ1-6, the V gene TRBV12-3 or TRBV12-4; 8 bases agree with TRBD1. This TCR came from a girl aged 5 to 17 with multiple sclerosis. The sequenced sample was blood. The CDR3 protein is CASSSWTGRNSPLHF. The CDR3 DNA is TGTGCCAGCAGTTCATGGACAGGGAGGAATTCACCCCTCCACTTT.